Sequencing of this T cell receptor (beta chain) was carried out in a study of beta chain features in type 1 diabetes. Overall study results and limits: Moderately but significantly shorter TCRB CDR3s were found in Type 1 diabetes patients in all four CD4+ subsets. Compared with healthy donors, patients appeared to share more similar naive, central memory and regulatory TCRB repertoires.

Researchers reported sorting CD4+ naive, central memory, regulatory and stem cell-like memory cells via CD45RO/CCR7/CD25/CD127/CD95/CD27. CDR3 length: 16 amino acids. V was clipped by 2 bases and J by 9 bases; unmatched bases: 7. Germline CDR1 and CDR2: KGHSH and LQKENI. Remarks on this clone: The antigen remains unidentified.

The sequenced template was cDNA made from the entire isolated RNA. The protocol was immunoSEQ multiplex PCR, while the TCRdb copy is restricted to in-frame clones and leaves out a portion. Of 250,000 to 350,000 clones in the sample, around an eighth were seen once. This receptor was taken from a man younger than 45 with type 1 diabetes. This chain links TRBV18 with TRBJ2-1; 13 bases line up with TRBD2. The specimen sequenced was naive CD4+ T cells from blood. The CDR3 nucleotides read TGTGCCAGCTCACCAAAAGGACTAGCGGGAGCCAGTGAGCAGTTCTTC. This translates into CASSPKGLAGASEQFF.